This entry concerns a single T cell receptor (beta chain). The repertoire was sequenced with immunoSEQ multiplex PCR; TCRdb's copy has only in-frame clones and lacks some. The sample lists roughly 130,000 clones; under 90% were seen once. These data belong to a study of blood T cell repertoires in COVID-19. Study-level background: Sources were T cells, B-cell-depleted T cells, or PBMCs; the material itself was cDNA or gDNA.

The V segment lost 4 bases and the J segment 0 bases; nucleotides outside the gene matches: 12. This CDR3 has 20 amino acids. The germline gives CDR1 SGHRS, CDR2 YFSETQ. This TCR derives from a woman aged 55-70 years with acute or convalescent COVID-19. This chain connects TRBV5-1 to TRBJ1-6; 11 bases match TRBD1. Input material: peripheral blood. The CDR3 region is CASSPIPGQGVSSYNSPLHF. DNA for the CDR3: TGCGCCAGCAGCCCAATACCGGGACAGGGGGTTTCCTCCTATAATTCACCCCTCCACTTT.